The present entry profiles one T cell receptor (beta chain) with its context. The source of the sample is a study of blood T cell repertoires in COVID-19. Study details: Specimens from acute and convalescent COVID-19 originated in the United States, Italy and Spain.

CDR3 length: 16 residues. After removal of 1 base from V and 3 bases from J, the junction contained 8 bases not matched to a gene. Germline V gene sequence: CDR1 LGHNA, CDR2 YSLEER. Study processing details: Scientists estimated how many nucleated cells there were by amplifying reference gene primers. Clones were sequenced by immunoSEQ multiplex PCR, and TCRdb holds only the in-frame ones, with some missing. V and J calls plus clone size are reproduced from that table; the DNA served to infer D and trimming. Of under 250,000 clones listed, approximately 87% are singletons. The V gene is TRBV4-3, the J gene TRBJ2-7; TRBD1 matches 8 bases. The sequence derives from a man between 60 and 75 years old with acute or convalescent COVID-19. The sample comprised peripheral blood. The CDR3 DNA sequence: TGCGCCAGCAGCCAAGTAGCCGGGACAGGAGTCTACGAGCAGTACTTC. Its protein product is CASSQVAGTGVYEQYF.